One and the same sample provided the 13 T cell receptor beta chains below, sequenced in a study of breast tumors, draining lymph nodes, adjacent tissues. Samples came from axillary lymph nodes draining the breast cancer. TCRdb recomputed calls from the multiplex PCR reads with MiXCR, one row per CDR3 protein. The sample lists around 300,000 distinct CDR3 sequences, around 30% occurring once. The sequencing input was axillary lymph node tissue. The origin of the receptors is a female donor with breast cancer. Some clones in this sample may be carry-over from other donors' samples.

CDR3 protein: CASSSTGTSGRAGEQYF. CDR3 bases: TGTGCCAGCAGCTCCACCGGGACTAGCGGGAGGGCGGGTGAGCAGTACTTC. The V call is TRBV5-4, the J call TRBJ2-7; 16 bases align to TRBD2. CDR3 size: 17 residues. From germline, CDR1 is SGHNT and CDR2 YYREEE (reference sequence). V lost 3 bases, J lost 7 bases, and 10 bases stayed unmatched.

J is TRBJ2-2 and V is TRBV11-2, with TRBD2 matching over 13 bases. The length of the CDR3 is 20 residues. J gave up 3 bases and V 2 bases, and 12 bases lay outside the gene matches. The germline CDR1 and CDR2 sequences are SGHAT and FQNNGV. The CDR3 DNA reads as TGTGCCAGCAGCTTAAAACCCCGGACTAGCGGGAGCTGGCACACCGGGGAGCTGTTTTTT. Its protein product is CASSLKPRTSGSWHTGELFF. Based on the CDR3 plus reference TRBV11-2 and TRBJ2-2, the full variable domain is EAGVAQSPRYKIIEKRQSVAFWCNPISGHATLYWYQQILGQGPKLLIQFQNNGVVDDSQLPKDRFSAERLKGVDSTLKIQPAKLEDSAVYLCASSLKPRTSGSWHTGELFFGEGSRLTVL.

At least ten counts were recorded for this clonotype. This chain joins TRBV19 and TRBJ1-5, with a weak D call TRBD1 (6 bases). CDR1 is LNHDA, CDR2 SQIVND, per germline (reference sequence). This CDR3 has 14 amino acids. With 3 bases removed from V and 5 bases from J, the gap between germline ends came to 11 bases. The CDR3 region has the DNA TGTGCCAGTAGTATTACCGGACAGTATCAGCCCCAGCATTTT. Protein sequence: CASSITGQYQPQHF.

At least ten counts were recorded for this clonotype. The CDR3 sequence is CSAKLAGVTDTQYF. The CDR3 nucleotides read TGCAGTGCTAAACTAGCGGGAGTAACAGATACGCAGTATTTT. The chain is built from TRBV20-1 and TRBJ2-3; the match to TRBD2 covers 11 bases. Germline loops: CDR1 DFQATT, CDR2 SNEGSKA (reference sequence). This CDR3 region has 14 residues. The trim removed 4 bases at V and 3 bases at J, leaving 3 bases unmatched.

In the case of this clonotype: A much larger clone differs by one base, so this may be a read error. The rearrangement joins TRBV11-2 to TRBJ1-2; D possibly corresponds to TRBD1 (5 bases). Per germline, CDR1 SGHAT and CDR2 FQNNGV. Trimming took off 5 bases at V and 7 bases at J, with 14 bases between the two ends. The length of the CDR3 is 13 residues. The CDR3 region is CASSPTRETGYTF. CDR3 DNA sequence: TGTGCCAGCAGCCCTACCAGGGAGACTGGCTACACCTTC.

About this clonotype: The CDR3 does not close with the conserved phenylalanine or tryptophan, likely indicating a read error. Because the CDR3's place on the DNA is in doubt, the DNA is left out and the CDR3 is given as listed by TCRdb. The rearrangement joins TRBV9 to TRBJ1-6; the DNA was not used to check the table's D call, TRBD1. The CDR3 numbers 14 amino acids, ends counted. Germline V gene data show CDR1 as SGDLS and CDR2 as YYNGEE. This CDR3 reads CASSGPGQPSPLPS.

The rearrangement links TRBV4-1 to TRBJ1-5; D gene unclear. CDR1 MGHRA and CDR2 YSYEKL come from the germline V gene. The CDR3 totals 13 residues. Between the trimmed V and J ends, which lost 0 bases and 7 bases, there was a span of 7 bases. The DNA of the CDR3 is TGCGCCAGCAGCCAAGATGGTTGGCAGCCCCAGCATTTT. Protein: CASSQDGWQPQHF.

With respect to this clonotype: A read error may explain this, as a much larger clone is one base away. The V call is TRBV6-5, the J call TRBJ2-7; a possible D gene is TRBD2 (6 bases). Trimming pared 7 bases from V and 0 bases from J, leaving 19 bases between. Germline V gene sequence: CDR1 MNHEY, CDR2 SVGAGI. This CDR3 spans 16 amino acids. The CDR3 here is CASNGPGLPSSYEQYF. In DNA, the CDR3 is TGTGCCAGCAATGGACCGGGACTCCCAAGCTCCTACGAGCAGTACTTC.

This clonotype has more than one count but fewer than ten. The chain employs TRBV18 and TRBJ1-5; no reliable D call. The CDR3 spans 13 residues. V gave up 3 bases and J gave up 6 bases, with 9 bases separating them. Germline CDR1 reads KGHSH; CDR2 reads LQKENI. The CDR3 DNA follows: TGTGCCAGCTCACCGGCCCCAAGTCAGCCCCAGCATTTT. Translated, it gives CASSPAPSQPQHF.

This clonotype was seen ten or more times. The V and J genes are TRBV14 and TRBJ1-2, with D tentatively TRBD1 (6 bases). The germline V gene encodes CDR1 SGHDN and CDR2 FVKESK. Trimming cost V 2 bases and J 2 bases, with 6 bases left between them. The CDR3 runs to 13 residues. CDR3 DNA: TGTGCCAGCAGCCAAACAGGGAACTATGGCTACACCTTC. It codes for CASSQTGNYGYTF.

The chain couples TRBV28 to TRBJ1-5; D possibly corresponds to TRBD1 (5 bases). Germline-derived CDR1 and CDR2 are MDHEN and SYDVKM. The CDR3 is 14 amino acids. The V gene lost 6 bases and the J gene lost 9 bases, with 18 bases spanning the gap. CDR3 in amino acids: CASRPSGTWGPQHF. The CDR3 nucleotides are TGTGCCAGCAGACCTTCAGGGACTTGGGGGCCCCAGCATTTT. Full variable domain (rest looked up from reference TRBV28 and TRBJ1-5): DVKVTQSSRYLVKRTGEKVFLECVQDMDHENMFWYRQDPGLGLRLIYFSYDVKMKEKGDIPEGYSVSREKKERFSLILESASTNQTSMYLCASRPSGTWGPQHFGDGTRLSIL.

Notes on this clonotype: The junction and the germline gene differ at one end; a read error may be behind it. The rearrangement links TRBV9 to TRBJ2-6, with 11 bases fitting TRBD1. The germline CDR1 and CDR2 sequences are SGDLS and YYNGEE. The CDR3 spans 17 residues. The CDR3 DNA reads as TGTGCCAGCAGCTTCGGGACAGGGGGGCCTGGGGCCACCGTCCTGACTTTC. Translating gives CASSFGTGGPGATVLTF.

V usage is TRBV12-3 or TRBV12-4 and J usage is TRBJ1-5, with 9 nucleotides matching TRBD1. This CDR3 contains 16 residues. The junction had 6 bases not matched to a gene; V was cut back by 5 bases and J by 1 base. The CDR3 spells CASSMDRGYSNQPQHF. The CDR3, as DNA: TGTGCCAGCAGTATGGACAGGGGCTACAGCAATCAGCCCCAGCATTTT.